Reported below is one T cell receptor (beta chain). This entry comes from a study of blood T cell repertoires in COVID-19. On the study more broadly: Collection of acute and convalescent COVID-19 samples took place in the United States, Italy and Spain.

Authors' analysis steps: Estimation of nucleated cell counts was performed using reference gene primer amplification. Clones were read by immunoSEQ multiplex PCR, and TCRdb kept only the in-frame ones, dropping some. V, J and clone size are those of that table, while D and trimming were read from the DNA. The table includes 200,000 to 300,000 clones, around 87% detected once. Source material: peripheral blood. This TCR was recovered from a woman between 50 and 59 years old with acute or convalescent COVID-19.

The CDR3 spells CASSPRDSPHGYTF. Here the CDR3 DNA reads TGTGCCAGCAGCCCCCGGGACAGCCCCCATGGCTACACCTTC. This rearrangement joins TRBV7-2 to TRBJ1-2; 7 positions agree with TRBD1. V lost 5 bases to trimming and J lost 6 bases; unmatched junction nucleotides: 9. Germline V CDR1 and CDR2: SGHTA, FQGNSA. CDR3 size: 14 residues.